This TCR beta chain was captured by sequencing in a study of cytomegalovirus exposure and HLA in healthy donors. Study observations and caveats: Three chains tied to CMV proved CMV antigen-specific in vitro. Cytomegalovirus-associated status was assigned to roughly 160 TCR beta chains. Subsequent analysis revealed that first-cohort TCR clusters tended to co-occur in the 120 validation repertoires.

The protocol was immunoSEQ multiplex PCR, while the TCRdb copy is restricted to in-frame clones and leaves out a portion. Seen here are roughly 300,000 clones, around 90% observed once, and the top ten hold more than 0.9%. The donors were members of the validation cohort, which comprised approximately 120 subjects and was separate from the first cohort of some 680 subjects. With V trimmed by 5 bases and J by 3 bases, 8 bases remained unmatched. This CDR3 contains 15 residues. The V gene's germline CDR1 is SGHTA and CDR2 FQGNSA. As for this clone: Its antigen is unidentified.

The clonotype was recovered from a woman in her twenties or thirties in good health and CMV-seropositive. The sample was PBMCs. The chain carries TRBV7-2 and TRBJ2-7, with 9 bases that match TRBD1. The CDR3 loop reads CASSTQGTGFYEQYF. As DNA, the CDR3 is TGTGCCAGCAGCACCCAAGGGACAGGGTTCTACGAGCAGTACTTC.